Listed here are 10 T cell receptor beta chains from one sample, sequenced in a study of PD-L1 blockade in urothelial cancer. Described time point: pretreatment peripheral blood. This table comes from immunoSEQ multiplex PCR, and its TCRdb copy is limited to in-frame clones, with some not included. The repertoire holds more than 15,000 clones, 75% to 90% seen once, with roughly 12% in the top ten. Material: PBMCs, obtained around atezolizumab (anti-PD-L1) treatment. These receptors were collected from a man between 65 and 80 years old with urothelial cancer.

V gene TRBV13 combines with J gene TRBJ2-5; TRBD1 matches at 7 bases. The CDR3 is 15 amino acids. Germline V CDR1 and CDR2: PRHDT, FYEKMQ (reference sequence). Unmatched junction bases numbered 11, after V lost 5 bases and J lost 5 bases. CDR3 in DNA: TGTGCCAGCAGCACAAGGACAGGAGTGGGGGAGACCCAGTACTTC. The encoded protein is CASSTRTGVGETQYF. Variable domain in full (rest from reference TRBV13 and TRBJ2-5): AAGVIQSPRHLIKEKRETATLKCYPIPRHDTVYWYQQGPGQDPQFLISFYEKMQSDKGSIPDRFSAQQFSDYHSELNMSSLELGDSALYFCASSTRTGVGETQYFGPGTRLLVL.

The chain couples TRBV4-2 to TRBJ1-1; 7 bases line up with TRBD1. Germline assignment: CDR1 LGHNA and CDR2 YNFKEQ. With 1 base clipped from V and 7 bases from J, the junction kept 3 bases outside the gene matches. The length of the CDR3 is 13 residues. CDR3 DNA: TGTGCCAGCAGCCAAGGCAACAGGGGTGAAGCTTTCTTT. As protein: CASSQGNRGEAFF.

This chain uses TRBV6-6 with TRBJ1-4, with TRBD1 matching 7 bases. V trimming: 5 bases; J trimming: 7 bases; junction bases outside the gene matches: 13. The CDR3 loop spans 16 amino acids. Germline V CDR1 and CDR2: MNHNY, SVGAGI (reference sequence). Here the CDR3 reads CASSLKQGPFVEKLFF. The CDR3 nucleotides read TGTGCCAGCAGTCTCAAACAGGGGCCATTTGTTGAAAAACTGTTTTTT.

The chain employs TRBV5-5 and TRBJ2-1, with a tentative D call TRBD2 (6 bases). CDR1 and CDR2 from the germline V gene are SGHKS and YYEKEE (reference sequence). V gave up 0 bases and J gave up 8 bases, with 27 bases separating them. The CDR3 is made up of 19 amino acids. DNA of the CDR3: TGTGCCAGCAGCTTGGTGTATAGGAGGGCCGCATACAATGCCGATGAGCAGTTCTTC. This codes for CASSLVYRRAAYNADEQFF.

The chain joins TRBV5-1 to TRBJ2-2; 12 bases fit TRBD2. The germline gives CDR1 SGHRS, CDR2 YFSETQ. Trimming removed 2 bases from V and 4 bases from J; junction bases left unmatched: 3. This CDR3 region has 16 residues. This CDR3 is CASSLSSGGATGELFF. The CDR3 DNA follows: TGCGCCAGCAGCTTATCTAGCGGGGGGGCCACCGGGGAGCTGTTTTTT.

CDR3 DNA sequence: TGTGCCATCAGTGTACAGGGTGGTGAGCAGTACTTC. Protein product: CAISVQGGEQYF. V gene TRBV10-3 combines with J gene TRBJ2-7; D is perhaps TRBD1 (6 bases). With 4 bases removed from V and 7 bases from J, the gap between germline ends came to 11 bases. CDR1 ENHRY and CDR2 SYGVKD come from the germline V gene. There are 12 residues in the CDR3.

This CDR3 is CASKGGGAHEQFF. CDR3 in DNA: TGTGCCAGCAAGGGCGGGGGGGCCCATGAGCAGTTCTTC. The chain employs TRBV28 and TRBJ2-1, with TRBD2 matching 9 bases. V was clipped by 7 bases and J by 8 bases; unmatched bases: 6. The CDR3 runs 13 residues. Germline V gene data show CDR1 as MDHEN and CDR2 as SYDVKM.

V is TRBV9 and J is TRBJ1-6; 8 nucleotides line up with TRBD1. The CDR3 contains 15 residues. Looked up from germline, CDR1 is SGDLS and CDR2 is YYNGEE. V lost 0 bases and J lost 10; bases outside the gene matches: 6. Here the CDR3 reads CASSVDGQGSSPLHF. The CDR3 DNA is TGTGCCAGCAGCGTAGATGGACAGGGAAGCTCACCCCTCCACTTT.

The V and J genes are TRBV5-8 and TRBJ1-5; TRBD1 aligns across 7 bases. CDR1 SGHTS and CDR2 YDEGEE come from the germline V gene. J gave up 5 bases and V 1 base, and 6 bases lay outside the gene matches. This CDR3 region has 15 residues. The CDR3 nucleotides read TGTGCCAGCAGCTTGACTTGGGACAGACATCAGCCCCAGCATTTT. As protein: CASSLTWDRHQPQHF. Full variable domain (remainder filled in from reference TRBV5-8 and TRBJ1-5): EAGVTQSPTHLIKTRGQQATLRCSPISGHTSVYWYQQALGLGLQFLLWYDEGEERNRGNFPPRFSGRQFPNYSSELNVNALELEDSALYLCASSLTWDRHQPQHFGDGTRLSIL.

In this sample, this clone turned up a few times. One end of the junction does not line up with germline, which may come from a read error. J is TRBJ2-1 and V is TRBV2; D is ambiguous. This CDR3 is 10 amino acids long. The germline CDR1 and CDR2 sequences are SNHLY and FYNNEI. This CDR3 reads CAGSRNEQFF. CDR3 nucleotides: TGTGCCGGCAGCCGCAATGAGCAGTTCTTC.